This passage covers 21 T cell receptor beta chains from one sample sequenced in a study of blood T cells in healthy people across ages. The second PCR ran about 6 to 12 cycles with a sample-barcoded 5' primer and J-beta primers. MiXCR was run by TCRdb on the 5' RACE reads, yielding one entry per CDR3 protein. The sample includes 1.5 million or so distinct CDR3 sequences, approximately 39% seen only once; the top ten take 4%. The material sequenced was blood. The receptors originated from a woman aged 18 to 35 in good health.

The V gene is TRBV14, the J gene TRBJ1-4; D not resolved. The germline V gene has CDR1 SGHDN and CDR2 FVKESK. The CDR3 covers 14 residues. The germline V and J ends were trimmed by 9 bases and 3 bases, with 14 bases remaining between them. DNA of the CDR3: TGTGCCAGGGACCGTGGCAGCTCTAATGAAAAACTGTTTTTT. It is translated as CARDRGSSNEKLFF.

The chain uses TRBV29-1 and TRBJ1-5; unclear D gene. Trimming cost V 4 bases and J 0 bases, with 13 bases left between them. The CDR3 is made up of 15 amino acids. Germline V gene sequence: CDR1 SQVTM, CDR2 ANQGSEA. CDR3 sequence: CSVVVDTFSNQPQHF. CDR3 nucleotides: TGCAGCGTTGTGGTGGATACCTTTAGCAATCAGCCCCAGCATTTT. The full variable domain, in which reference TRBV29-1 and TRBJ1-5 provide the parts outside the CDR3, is SAVISQKPSRDICQRGTSLTIQCQVDSQVTMMFWYRQQPGQSLTLIATANQGSEATYESGFVIDKFPISRPNLTFSTLTVSNMSPEDSSIYLCSVVVDTFSNQPQHFGDGTRLSIL.

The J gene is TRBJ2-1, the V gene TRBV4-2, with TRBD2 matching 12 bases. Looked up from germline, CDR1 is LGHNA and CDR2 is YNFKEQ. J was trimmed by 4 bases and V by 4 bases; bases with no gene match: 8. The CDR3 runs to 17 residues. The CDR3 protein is CASSPRGLAGSYNEQFF. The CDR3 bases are TGTGCCAGCAGCCCACGGGGACTAGCGGGCTCGTACAATGAGCAGTTCTTC.

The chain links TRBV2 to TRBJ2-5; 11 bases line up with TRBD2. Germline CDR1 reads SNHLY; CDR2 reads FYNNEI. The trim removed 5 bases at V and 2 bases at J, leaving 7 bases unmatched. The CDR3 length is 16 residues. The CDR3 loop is CASSHGGLAEQETQYF. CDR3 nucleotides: TGTGCCAGCAGTCACGGGGGACTAGCGGAACAAGAGACCCAGTACTTC.

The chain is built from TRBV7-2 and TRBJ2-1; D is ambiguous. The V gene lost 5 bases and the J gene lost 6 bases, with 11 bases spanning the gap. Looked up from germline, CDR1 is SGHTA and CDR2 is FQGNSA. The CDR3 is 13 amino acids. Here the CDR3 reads CASSPDRSNEQFF. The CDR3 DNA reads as TGTGCCAGCAGCCCCGATCGGTCCAATGAGCAGTTCTTC.

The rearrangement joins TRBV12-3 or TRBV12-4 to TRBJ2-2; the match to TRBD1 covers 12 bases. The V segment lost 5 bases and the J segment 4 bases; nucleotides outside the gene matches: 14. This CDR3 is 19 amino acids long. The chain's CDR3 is CASSPSRGTGGDGTGELFF. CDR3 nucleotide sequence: TGTGCCAGCAGTCCAAGCCGCGGGACAGGGGGCGACGGCACCGGGGAGCTGTTTTTT.

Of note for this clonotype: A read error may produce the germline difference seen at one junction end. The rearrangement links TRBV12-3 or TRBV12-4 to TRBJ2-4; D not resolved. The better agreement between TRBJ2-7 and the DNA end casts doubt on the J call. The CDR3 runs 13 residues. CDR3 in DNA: TGTGCCAGGAGTTTAGTGGAGTCTGGCGAGCAGTACTTC. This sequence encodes CARSLVESGEQYF.

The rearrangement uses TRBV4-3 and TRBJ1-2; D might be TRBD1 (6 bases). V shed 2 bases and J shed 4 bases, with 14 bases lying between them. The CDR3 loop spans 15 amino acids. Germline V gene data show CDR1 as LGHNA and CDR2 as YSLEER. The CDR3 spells CASSQRLTGTYGYTF. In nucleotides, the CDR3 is TGCGCCAGCAGCCAAAGATTGACAGGAACCTATGGCTACACCTTC.

The CDR3 DNA reads as TGTGCCACCAGCCCGGCACGGAGAAACACTGAAGCTTTCTTT. This encodes CATSPARRNTEAFF. The chain is built from TRBV24-1 and TRBJ1-1; D not resolved. Germline lookup yields CDR1 KGHDR and CDR2 SFDVKD. Trimming took 7 bases from V and 2 from J, leaving 13 bases between them. This CDR3 spans 14 amino acids.

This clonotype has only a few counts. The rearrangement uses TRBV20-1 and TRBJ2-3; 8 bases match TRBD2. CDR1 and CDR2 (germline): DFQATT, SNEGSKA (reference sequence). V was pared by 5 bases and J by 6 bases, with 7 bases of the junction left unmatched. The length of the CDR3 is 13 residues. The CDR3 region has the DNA TGCAGTGCTGAGCGGGGGCTATGGGATACGCAGTATTTT. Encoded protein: CSAERGLWDTQYF.

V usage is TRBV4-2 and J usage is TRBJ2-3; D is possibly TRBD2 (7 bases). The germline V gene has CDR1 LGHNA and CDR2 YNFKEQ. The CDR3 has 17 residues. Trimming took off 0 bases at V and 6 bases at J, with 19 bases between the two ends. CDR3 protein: CASSQEGGLGGFDTQYF. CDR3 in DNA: TGTGCCAGCAGCCAAGAAGGGGGATTGGGGGGGTTTGATACGCAGTATTTT.

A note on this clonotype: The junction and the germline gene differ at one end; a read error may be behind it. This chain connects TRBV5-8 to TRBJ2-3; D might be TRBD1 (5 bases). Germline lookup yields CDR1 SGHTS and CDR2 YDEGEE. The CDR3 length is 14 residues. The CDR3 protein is CAGSWGRFTDTQYF. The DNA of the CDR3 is TGTGCCGGCAGCTGGGGCAGGTTCACAGATACGCAGTATTTT.

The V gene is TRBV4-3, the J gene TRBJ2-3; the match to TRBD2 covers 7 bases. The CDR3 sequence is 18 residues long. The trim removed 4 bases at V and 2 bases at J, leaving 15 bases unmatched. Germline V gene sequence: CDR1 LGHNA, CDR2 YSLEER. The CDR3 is CASSRKIVGGGYTDTQYF. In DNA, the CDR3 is TGCGCCAGCAGCCGAAAGATAGTGGGGGGGGGGTACACAGATACGCAGTATTTT.

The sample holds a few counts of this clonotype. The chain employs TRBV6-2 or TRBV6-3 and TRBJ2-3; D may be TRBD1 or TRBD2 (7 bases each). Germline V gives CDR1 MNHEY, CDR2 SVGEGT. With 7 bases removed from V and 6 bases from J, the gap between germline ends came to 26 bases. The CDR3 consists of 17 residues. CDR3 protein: CASTYGGSDREGDTQYF. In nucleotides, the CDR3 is TGTGCCAGCACCTATGGCGGGAGTGACAGGGAAGGCGATACGCAGTATTTT.

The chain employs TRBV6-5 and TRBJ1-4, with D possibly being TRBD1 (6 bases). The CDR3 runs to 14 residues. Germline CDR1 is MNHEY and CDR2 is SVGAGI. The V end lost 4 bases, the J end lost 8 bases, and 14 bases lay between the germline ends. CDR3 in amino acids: CASSSGRGQEKLFF. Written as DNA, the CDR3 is TGTGCCAGCAGTTCCGGGAGGGGACAAGAAAAACTGTTTTTT.

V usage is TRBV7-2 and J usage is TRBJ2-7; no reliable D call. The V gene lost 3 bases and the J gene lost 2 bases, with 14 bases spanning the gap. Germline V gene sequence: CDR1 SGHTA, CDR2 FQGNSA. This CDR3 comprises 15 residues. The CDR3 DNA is TGTGCCAGCAGCTTTAAAGCGTCAGACGCCTACGAGCAGTACTTC. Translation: CASSFKASDAYEQYF.

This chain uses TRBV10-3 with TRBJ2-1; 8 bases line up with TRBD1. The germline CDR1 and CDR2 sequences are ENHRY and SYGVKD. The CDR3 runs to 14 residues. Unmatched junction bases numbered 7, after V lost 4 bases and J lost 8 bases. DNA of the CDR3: TGTGCCATCAGTGGAGGGGACAGGATCCATGAGCAGTTCTTC. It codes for CAISGGDRIHEQFF.

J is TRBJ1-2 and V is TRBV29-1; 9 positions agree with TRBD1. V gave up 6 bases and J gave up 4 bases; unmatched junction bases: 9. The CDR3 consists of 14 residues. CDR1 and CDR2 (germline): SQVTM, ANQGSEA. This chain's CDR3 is CSVERTGGGYGYTF. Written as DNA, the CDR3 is TGCAGCGTGGAACGCACAGGGGGCGGCTATGGCTACACCTTC. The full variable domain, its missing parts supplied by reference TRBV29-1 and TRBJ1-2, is SAVISQKPSRDICQRGTSLTIQCQVDSQVTMMFWYRQQPGQSLTLIATANQGSEATYESGFVIDKFPISRPNLTFSTLTVSNMSPEDSSIYLCSVERTGGGYGYTFGSGTRLTVV.

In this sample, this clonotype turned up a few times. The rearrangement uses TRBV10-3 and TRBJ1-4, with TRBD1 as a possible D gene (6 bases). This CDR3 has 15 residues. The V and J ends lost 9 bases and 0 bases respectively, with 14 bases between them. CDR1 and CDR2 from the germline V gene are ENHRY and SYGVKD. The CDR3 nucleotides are TGTGCCATTAGAGGACAGCAGACAACTAATGAAAAACTGTTTTTT. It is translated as CAIRGQQTTNEKLFF.

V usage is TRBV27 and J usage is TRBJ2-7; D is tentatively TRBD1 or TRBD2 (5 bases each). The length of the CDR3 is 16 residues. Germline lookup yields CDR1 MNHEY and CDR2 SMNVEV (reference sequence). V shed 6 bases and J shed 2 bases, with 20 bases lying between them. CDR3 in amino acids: CASSPSGPARAYEQYF. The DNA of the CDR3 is TGTGCCAGCAGCCCCTCGGGGCCCGCTAGGGCCTACGAGCAGTACTTC.

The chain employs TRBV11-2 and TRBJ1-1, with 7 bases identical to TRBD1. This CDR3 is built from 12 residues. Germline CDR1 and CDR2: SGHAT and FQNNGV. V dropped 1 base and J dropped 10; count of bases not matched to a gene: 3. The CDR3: CASSLGGGPAFF. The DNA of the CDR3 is TGTGCCAGCAGCTTAGGAGGGGGCCCAGCTTTCTTT.